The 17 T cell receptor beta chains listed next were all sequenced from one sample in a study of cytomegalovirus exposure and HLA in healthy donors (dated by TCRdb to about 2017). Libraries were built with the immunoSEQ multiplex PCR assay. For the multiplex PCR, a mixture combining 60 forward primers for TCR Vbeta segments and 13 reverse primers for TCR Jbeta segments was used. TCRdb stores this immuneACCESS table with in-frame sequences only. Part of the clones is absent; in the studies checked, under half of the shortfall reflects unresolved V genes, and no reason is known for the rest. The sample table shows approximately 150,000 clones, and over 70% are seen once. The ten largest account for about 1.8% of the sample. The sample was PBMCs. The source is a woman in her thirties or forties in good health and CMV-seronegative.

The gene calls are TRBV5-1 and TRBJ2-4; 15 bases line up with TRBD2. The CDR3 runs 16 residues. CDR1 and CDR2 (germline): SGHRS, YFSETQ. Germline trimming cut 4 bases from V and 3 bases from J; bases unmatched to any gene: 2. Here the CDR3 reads CASSQGLAGGKNIQYF. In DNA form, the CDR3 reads TGCGCCAGCAGCCAGGGACTAGCGGGAGGCAAAAACATTCAGTACTTC. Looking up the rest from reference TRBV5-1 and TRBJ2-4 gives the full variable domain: KAGVTQTPRYLIKTRGQQVTLSCSPISGHRSVSWYQQTPGQGLQFLFEYFSETQRNKGNFPGRFSGRQFSNSRSEMNVSTLELGDSALYLCASSQGLAGGKNIQYFGAGTRLSVL.

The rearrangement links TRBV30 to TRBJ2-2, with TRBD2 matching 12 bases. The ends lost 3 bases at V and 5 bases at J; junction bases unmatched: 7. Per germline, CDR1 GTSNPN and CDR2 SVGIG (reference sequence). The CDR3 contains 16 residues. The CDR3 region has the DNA TGTGCCTGGAGGAGAGCCGGGACTAGCGGGACCGGGGAGCTGTTTTTT. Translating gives CAWRRAGTSGTGELFF.

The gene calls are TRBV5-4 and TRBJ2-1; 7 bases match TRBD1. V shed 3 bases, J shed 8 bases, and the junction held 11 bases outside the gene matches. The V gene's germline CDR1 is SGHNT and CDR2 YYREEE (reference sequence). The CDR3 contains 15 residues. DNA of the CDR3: TGTGCCAGCAGCTCTCCGGGACAGATTAGCGATGAGCAGTTCTTC. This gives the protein CASSSPGQISDEQFF.

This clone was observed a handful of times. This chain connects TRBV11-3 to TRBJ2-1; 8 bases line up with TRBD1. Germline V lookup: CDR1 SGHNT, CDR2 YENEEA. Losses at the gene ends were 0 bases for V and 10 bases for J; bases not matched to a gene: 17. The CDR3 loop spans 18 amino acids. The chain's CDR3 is CASSLDQSGSTGVSEQFF. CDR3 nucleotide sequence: TGTGCCAGCAGCTTAGATCAGTCGGGTTCGACAGGGGTCAGCGAGCAGTTCTTC.

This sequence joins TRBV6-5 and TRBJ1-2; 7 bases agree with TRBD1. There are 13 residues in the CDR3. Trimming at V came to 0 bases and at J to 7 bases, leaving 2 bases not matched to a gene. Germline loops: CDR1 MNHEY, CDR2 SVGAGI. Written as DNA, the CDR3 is TGTGCCAGCAGTTACTCGACAGGGAGTGGCTACACCTTC. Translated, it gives CASSYSTGSGYTF.

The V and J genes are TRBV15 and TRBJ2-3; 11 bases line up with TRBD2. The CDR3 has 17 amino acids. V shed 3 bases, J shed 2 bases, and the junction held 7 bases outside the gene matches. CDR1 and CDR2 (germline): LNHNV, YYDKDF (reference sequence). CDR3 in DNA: TGTGCCACCAGCAGTGAAATAGCGGGAGGGAACACAGATACGCAGTATTTT. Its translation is CATSSEIAGGNTDTQYF.

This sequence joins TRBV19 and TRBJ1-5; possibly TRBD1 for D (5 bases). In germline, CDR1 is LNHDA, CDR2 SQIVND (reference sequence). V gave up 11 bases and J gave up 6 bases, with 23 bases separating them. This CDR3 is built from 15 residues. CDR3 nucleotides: TGTGCCGCCACTGGCCGGGGGGAAGGAGGTCAGCCCCAGCATTTT. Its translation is CAATGRGEGGQPQHF.

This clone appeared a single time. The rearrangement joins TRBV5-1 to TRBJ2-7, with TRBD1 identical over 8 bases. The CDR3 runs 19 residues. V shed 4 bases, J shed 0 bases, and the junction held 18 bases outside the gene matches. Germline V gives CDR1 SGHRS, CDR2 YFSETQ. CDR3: CASSSYPSGTGHTSYEQYF. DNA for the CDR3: TGCGCCAGCAGCAGCTACCCCTCCGGGACAGGTCATACCTCCTACGAGCAGTACTTC.

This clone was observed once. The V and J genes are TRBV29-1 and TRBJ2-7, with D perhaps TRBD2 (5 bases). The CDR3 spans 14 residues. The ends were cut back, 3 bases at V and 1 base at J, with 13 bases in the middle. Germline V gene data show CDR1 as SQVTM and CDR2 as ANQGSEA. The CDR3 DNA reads TGCAGCGTTGATCCGGGAACGGGATCCTACGAGCAGTACTTC. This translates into CSVDPGTGSYEQYF.

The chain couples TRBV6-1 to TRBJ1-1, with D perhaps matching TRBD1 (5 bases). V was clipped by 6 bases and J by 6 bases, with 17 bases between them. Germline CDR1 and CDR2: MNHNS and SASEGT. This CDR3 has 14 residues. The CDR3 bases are TGTGCCAGCAGCCGAATGGGGGGGGTGGCTGAAGCTTTCTTT. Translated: CASSRMGGVAEAFF.

CDR3 sequence reads: CASSQSEGRWSGANVLTF. CDR3 nucleotides: TGTGCCAGCTCCCAATCGGAGGGGAGGTGGTCTGGGGCCAACGTCCTGACTTTC. The chain employs TRBV18 and TRBJ2-6; possible D gene TRBD2, 6 bases. Between the trimmed V and J ends, which lost 6 bases and 1 base, there was a span of 19 bases. The CDR3 spans 18 residues. The germline V gene has CDR1 KGHSH and CDR2 LQKENI.

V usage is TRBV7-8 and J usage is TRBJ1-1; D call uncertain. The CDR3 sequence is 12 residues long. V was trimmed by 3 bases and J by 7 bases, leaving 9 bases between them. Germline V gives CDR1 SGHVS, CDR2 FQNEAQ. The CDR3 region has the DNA TGTGCCAGCAGCTTTTGGGCGGGTGAAGCTTTCTTT. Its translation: CASSFWAGEAFF.

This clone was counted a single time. CDR3 region: CASSRDTQTAQHF. For the CDR3, the DNA is TGTGCCAGCTCACGGGACACCCAAACGGCCCAGCATTTT. The chain uses TRBV7-9 and TRBJ1-5; a possible D gene is TRBD1 (6 bases). Germline CDR1 and CDR2: SEHNR and FQNEAQ (reference sequence). This CDR3 is built from 13 residues. Trimming took 8 bases from V and 11 from J, leaving 19 bases between them.

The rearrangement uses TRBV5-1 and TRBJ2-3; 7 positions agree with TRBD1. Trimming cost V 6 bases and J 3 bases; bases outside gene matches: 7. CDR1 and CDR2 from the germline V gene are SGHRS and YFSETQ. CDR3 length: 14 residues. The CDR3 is CASTREGATDTQYF. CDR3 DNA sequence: TGCGCCAGCACCAGAGAGGGGGCAACAGATACGCAGTATTTT.

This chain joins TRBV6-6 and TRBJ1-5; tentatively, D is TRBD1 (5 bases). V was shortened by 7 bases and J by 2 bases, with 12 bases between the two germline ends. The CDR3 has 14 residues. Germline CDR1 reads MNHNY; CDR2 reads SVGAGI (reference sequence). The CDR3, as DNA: TGTGCCAGCAATACCAGGGAGGGCAATCAGCCCCAGCATTTT. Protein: CASNTREGNQPQHF.

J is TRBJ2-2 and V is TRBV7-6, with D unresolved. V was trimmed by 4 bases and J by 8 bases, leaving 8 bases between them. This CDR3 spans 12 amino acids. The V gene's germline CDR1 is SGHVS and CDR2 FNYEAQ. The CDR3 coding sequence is TGTGCCAGCAGCTATAGATCGGGGGAGCTGTTTTTT. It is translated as CASSYRSGELFF.

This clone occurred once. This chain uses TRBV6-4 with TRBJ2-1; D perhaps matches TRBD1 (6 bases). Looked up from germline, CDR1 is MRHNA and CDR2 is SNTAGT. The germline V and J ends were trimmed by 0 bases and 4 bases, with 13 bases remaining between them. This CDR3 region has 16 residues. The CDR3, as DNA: TGTGCCAGCAGTGACTCTGTAGATAGGGGGTACAATGAGCAGTTCTTC. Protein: CASSDSVDRGYNEQFF.